This T cell receptor beta chain was obtained from a study of monozygotic twins with inflammatory bowel disease. Per donor, approximately 2.3 ml of blood was collected and frozen. Study findings and constraints: Evidence did not back any single strong signal or clonotype linked to IBD. Diversity of TCRbeta measured by inverse Simpson was lower in IBD patients than in healthy co-twins.

A remark on this clonotype: Its specificity is not known.

The study subjected TCRalpha and TCRbeta cDNA to two nested PCRs of approximately 16 and 10 cycles. Each CDR3 protein gets one entry in TCRdb, which reprocessed the 5' RACE reads and gives no DNA. Reported are roughly 100,000 distinct CDR3 sequences; the ten largest clones contain less than 2%. Germline V gives CDR1 SGHRS, CDR2 YFSETQ. The CDR3 has 16 residues. The rearrangement joins TRBV5-1 to TRBJ1-5; the TCRdb D gene call, TRBD1, has no DNA to confirm it. Sample: blood. The TCR was taken from a human donor with ulcerative colitis or Crohn's disease, or a healthy co-twin of an affected twin (not recorded which). The CDR3 loop reads CASSLDGTSGDQPQHF. The entire variable domain, with the rest obtained from reference TRBV5-1 and TRBJ1-5, is as follows: KAGVTQTPRYLIKTRGQQVTLSCSPISGHRSVSWYQQTPGQGLQFLFEYFSETQRNKGNFPGRFSGRQFSNSRSEMNVSTLELGDSALYLCASSLDGTSGDQPQHFGDGTRLSIL.